These 29 T cell receptor beta chains were all obtained from the same sample, sequenced in a study of T cell clones after liver transplantation. The method was immunoSEQ multiplex PCR; TCRdb's version includes in-frame clones alone and lacks a portion of them. The table shows 20,000 or so clones, with roughly 92% occurring only once. This material consisted of CD8+ T cells from blood, taken 25 months after liver transplant. Receptor source: a human patient who received a liver transplant. Some T cells may be supplied by the graft donor.

This clone was recorded only once. The rearrangement uses TRBV4-1 and TRBJ1-2; unclear D gene. V lost 4 bases, J lost 6 bases, and 18 bases lay in between. The CDR3 runs to 15 residues. Per germline, CDR1 MGHRA and CDR2 YSYEKL. CDR3 sequence: CASSLGWQVTNGYTF. The DNA for the CDR3 is TGCGCCAGCAGCCTTGGTTGGCAGGTCACGAATGGCTACACCTTC.

The rearrangement uses TRBV5-4 and TRBJ1-1; TRBD1 matches at 9 bases. The ends lost 0 bases at V and 4 bases at J; junction bases unmatched: 7. The germline CDR1 and CDR2 sequences are SGHNT and YYREEE (reference sequence). This CDR3 has 16 residues. CDR3 nucleotide sequence: TGTGCCAGCAGCTTGGGCTATACAGGGGGCGGCACTGAAGCTTTCTTT. It translates to CASSLGYTGGGTEAFF.

The chain couples TRBV9 to TRBJ2-5; tentative D call: TRBD1 (6 bases). V gave up 3 bases and J gave up 0 bases, with 9 bases separating them. The CDR3 is made up of 14 amino acids. The germline gives CDR1 SGDLS, CDR2 YYNGEE. The CDR3 sequence: CASSARTDQETQYF. For the CDR3, the DNA is TGTGCCAGCAGCGCCAGGACAGACCAAGAGACCCAGTACTTC.

The gene calls are TRBV11-2 and TRBJ2-2; D ambiguous. The CDR3 is 15 residues long. Trimming took 2 bases from V and 3 from J, leaving 10 bases between them. CDR1 and CDR2 (germline): SGHAT, FQNNGV. The chain's CDR3 is CASSLLVGYTGELFF. Written as DNA, the CDR3 is TGTGCCAGCAGCTTATTAGTAGGGTACACCGGGGAGCTGTTTTTT.

This chain connects TRBV27 to TRBJ1-1; TRBD1 is a possible D gene (5 bases). Germline lookup yields CDR1 MNHEY and CDR2 SMNVEV (reference sequence). This CDR3 contains 14 residues. With 7 bases removed from V and 1 base from J, the gap between germline ends came to 13 bases. The CDR3: CASNLRGPNTEAFF. For the CDR3, the DNA is TGTGCCAGCAACCTCCGGGGCCCGAACACTGAAGCTTTCTTT.

This clone was observed once. V usage is TRBV7-9 and J usage is TRBJ2-7, with 9 bases lining up with TRBD1. V gave up 3 bases and J gave up 5 bases; unmatched junction bases: 8. The CDR3 has 15 amino acids. CDR1 and CDR2 from the germline V gene are SEHNR and FQNEAQ (reference sequence). The CDR3 region has the DNA TGTGCCAGCAGCTTCGGGACAGGGAGAGAACACGAGCAGTACTTC. Translating gives CASSFGTGREHEQYF.

V is TRBV14 and J is TRBJ2-1, with 8 nucleotides matching TRBD1. V lost 1 base, J lost 6 bases, and 11 bases stayed unmatched. CDR3 length equals 17 residues. Per the germline V gene, CDR1 is SGHDN and CDR2 is FVKESK. The CDR3 sequence is CASSQVPGGRRSNEQFF. CDR3 sequence (DNA): TGTGCCAGCAGCCAAGTGCCAGGGGGCCGGAGGAGCAATGAGCAGTTCTTC.

This clone was seen more than once but under ten times. The chain has TRBV27 and TRBJ2-7; TRBD2 aligns across 10 bases. The CDR3 has 14 residues. Looked up from germline, CDR1 is MNHEY and CDR2 is SMNVEV (reference sequence). Unmatched junction bases numbered 3, after V lost 2 bases and J lost 5 bases. CDR3: CASSLLAGVDEQYF. CDR3 DNA sequence: TGTGCCAGCAGTTTACTAGCGGGAGTCGACGAGCAGTACTTC.

The rearrangement uses TRBV29-1 and TRBJ1-2; D gene uncertain. CDR1 and CDR2 (germline): SQVTM, ANQGSEA. V lost 0 bases and J lost 6, with 5 bases in between. The length of the CDR3 is 11 residues. CDR3 residues: CSVEERDGYTF. CDR3 in DNA: TGCAGCGTTGAAGAGAGGGATGGCTACACCTTC. Looking up the rest from reference TRBV29-1 and TRBJ1-2 gives the full variable domain: SAVISQKPSRDICQRGTSLTIQCQVDSQVTMMFWYRQQPGQSLTLIATANQGSEATYESGFVIDKFPISRPNLTFSTLTVSNMSPEDSSIYLCSVEERDGYTFGSGTRLTVV.

The rearrangement joins TRBV23-1 to TRBJ2-7, with 9 bases that match TRBD2. TRBV23-1 qualifies as an ORF whose function is uncertain. J gave up 6 bases and V 0 bases, and 15 bases lay outside the gene matches. The CDR3 contains 18 residues. In DNA form, the CDR3 reads TGCGCCAGCAGTCAATCGGGGCGGGAGGGGGCTAACACTAGCGAGCAGTACTTC. Translation gives CASSQSGREGANTSEQYF.

This rearrangement joins TRBV11-3 to TRBJ2-1; D gene unclear. Germline assignment: CDR1 SGHNT and CDR2 YENEEA. V lost 1 base to trimming and J lost 5 bases, with 3 bases between them. CDR3 length: 12 amino acids. The CDR3 loop is CASSLGDNEQFF. The CDR3, as DNA: TGTGCCAGCAGCTTAGGTGACAATGAGCAGTTCTTC.

The chain joins TRBV28 to TRBJ1-1; D not resolved. Trimming shortened V by 3 bases and J by 4 bases, and 9 bases separated the two germline ends. Germline V CDR1 and CDR2: MDHEN, SYDVKM. The CDR3 is made up of 13 amino acids. The CDR3 loop reads CASSLPRGTEAFF. As DNA, the CDR3 is TGTGCCAGCAGTTTGCCGCGGGGCACTGAAGCTTTCTTT.

V is TRBV1 and J is TRBJ2-1; the table's TRBD2 call for D was not verified on the DNA. TRBV1 is noted as a pseudogene. This CDR3 comprises 18 residues. CDR3 amino acids: CTSSQELWSSGRRSRQFF. The CDR3 bases are TGCACCAGCAGCCAAGAATTGTGGTCGAGCGGGAGAAGGAGCCGGCAGTTCTTC.

J is TRBJ2-7 and V is TRBV27; no firm D call. CDR1 is MNHEY, CDR2 SMNVEV, per germline (reference sequence). The CDR3 consists of 13 residues. Trimming removed 8 bases at V and 0 bases at J, with 11 bases between. The CDR3 DNA sequence: TGTGCCAGCGGGGTCGGTAGCTCCTACGAGCAGTACTTC. This gives the protein CASGVGSSYEQYF.

The rearrangement joins TRBV7-9 to TRBJ1-1; 7 bases are a match to TRBD1. The CDR3 loop spans 15 amino acids. Per the germline V gene, CDR1 is SEHNR and CDR2 is FQNEAQ (reference sequence). The V gene end was trimmed by 5 bases and the J gene end by 0 bases; junction bases not matched to a gene: 6. Written as DNA, the CDR3 is TGTGCCAGCAGCCCAGGACAGGCACTGAACACTGAAGCTTTCTTT. This sequence encodes CASSPGQALNTEAFF.

The rearrangement links TRBV25-1 to TRBJ2-1, with 10 bases lining up with TRBD1. J gave up 8 bases and V 4 bases, and 8 bases lay outside the gene matches. This CDR3 comprises 15 residues. Germline values: CDR1 MGHDK, CDR2 SYGVNS. Written as DNA, the CDR3 is TGTGCCAGCAGTGCTTATACCGGGACAGGGGATGAGCAGTTCTTC. Its translation is CASSAYTGTGDEQFF.

This sequence joins TRBV27 and TRBJ2-5; perhaps TRBD1 as D (6 bases). Trimming removed 1 base from V and 4 bases from J, with 7 bases in between. The V gene's germline CDR1 is MNHEY and CDR2 SMNVEV (reference sequence). The CDR3 runs 13 residues. The CDR3 nucleotides read TGTGCCAGCAGTTTATTCAGGGGAGAGACCCAGTACTTC. Encoded protein: CASSLFRGETQYF.

The CDR3 region is CASSPSRVEQFF. The DNA of the CDR3 is TGTGCCAGCAGCCCGAGTCGGGTTGAGCAGTTCTTC. The rearrangement uses TRBV7-9 and TRBJ2-1; the D is unclear. This CDR3 spans 12 amino acids. The ends were cut back, 5 bases at V and 9 bases at J, with 11 bases in the middle. Germline V CDR1 and CDR2: SEHNR, FQNEAQ (reference sequence).

V and J are TRBV7-9 and TRBJ2-2, with D possibly matching TRBD2 (6 bases). The germline CDR1 and CDR2 sequences are SEHNR and FQNEAQ (reference sequence). The CDR3 covers 18 residues. Trimming cost V 5 bases and J 3 bases, with 22 bases left between them. DNA of the CDR3: TGTGCCAGCAGCCTTAGGCGGGCGGGGACGGGTGACACCGGGGAGCTGTTTTTT. Its translation is CASSLRRAGTGDTGELFF.

This chain joins TRBV18 and TRBJ2-4; D is possibly TRBD2 (5 bases). Germline assignment: CDR1 KGHSH and CDR2 LQKENI. The CDR3 runs to 15 residues. Deletions cut 0 bases from V and 3 bases from J, with 9 bases between. The CDR3, as DNA: TGTGCCAGCTCACCACCCTCACGGGACAAAAACATTCAGTACTTC. It encodes CASSPPSRDKNIQYF.

The J gene is TRBJ2-7, the V gene TRBV10-3; TRBD2 agrees at 14 bases. Germline V gene lookup returns CDR1 ENHRY and CDR2 SYGVKD. With V trimmed by 8 bases and J by 5 bases, 2 bases remained unmatched. This CDR3 has 13 residues. The CDR3 DNA sequence: TGTGCCATCGGGGGACTAGCGGGAGACGAGCAGTACTTC. This codes for CAIGGLAGDEQYF.

The chain recombines TRBV2 with TRBJ1-5, with 8 bases identical to TRBD1. Trimming cost V 4 bases and J 7 bases; bases outside gene matches: 6. The V gene's germline CDR1 is SNHLY and CDR2 FYNNEI. This CDR3 is 14 amino acids long. Here the CDR3 DNA reads TGTGCCAGCAGTGTGACAGGGGCGGAGCAGCCCCAGCATTTT. Encoded protein: CASSVTGAEQPQHF.

This chain uses TRBV14 with TRBJ1-2; no reliable D call. CDR3 length: 13 residues. Germline CDR1 SGHDN, CDR2 FVKESK. V lost 4 bases to trimming and J lost 2 bases, with 8 bases between them. CDR3 in DNA: TGTGCCAGCAGCCGACCCGGGAACTATGGCTACACCTTC. It translates to CASSRPGNYGYTF. Drawing the rest from reference TRBV14 and TRBJ1-2, the complete variable domain is EAGVTQFPSHSVIEKGQTVTLRCDPISGHDNLYWYRRVMGKEIKFLLHFVKESKQDESGMPNNRFLAERTGGTYSTLKVQPAELEDSGVYFCASSRPGNYGYTFGSGTRLTVV.

The CDR3 DNA sequence: TGTGCCAGCAGTTTGGCTTGGGGGGGGAATACGCAGTATTTT. Protein sequence: CASSLAWGGNTQYF. V and J are TRBV6-5 and TRBJ2-3, with 7 positions matching TRBD2. Germline trimming cut 4 bases from V and 7 bases from J; bases unmatched to any gene: 8. This CDR3 is built from 14 residues. Germline lookup yields CDR1 MNHEY and CDR2 SVGAGI.

This clone was observed once. The rearrangement uses TRBV28 and TRBJ2-3; D perhaps matches TRBD2 (6 bases). From germline, CDR1 is MDHEN and CDR2 SYDVKM. The CDR3 contains 15 residues. Trimming took off 3 bases at V and 2 bases at J, with 12 bases between the two ends. The CDR3 DNA reads TGTGCCAGCAGTTTGGGGCGGGGCACCACAGATACGCAGTATTTT. Translating gives CASSLGRGTTDTQYF. Supplemented by reference TRBV28 and TRBJ2-3, the full variable domain reads DVKVTQSSRYLVKRTGEKVFLECVQDMDHENMFWYRQDPGLGLRLIYFSYDVKMKEKGDIPEGYSVSREKKERFSLILESASTNQTSMYLCASSLGRGTTDTQYFGPGTRLTVL.

The rearrangement links TRBV30 to TRBJ1-1; TRBD1 aligns across 9 bases. J gave up 1 base and V 2 bases, and 11 bases lay outside the gene matches. The CDR3 sequence is 17 residues long. Germline assignment: CDR1 GTSNPN and CDR2 SVGIG (reference sequence). The CDR3 sequence is CAWSRLGQGLRNTEAFF. In DNA, the CDR3 is TGTGCCTGGAGTCGCTTAGGACAGGGGCTTCGGAACACTGAAGCTTTCTTT.

This CDR3 reads CAGAPDPNTGELFF. CDR3 nucleotide sequence: TGTGCCGGGGCGCCCGACCCCAACACCGGGGAGCTGTTTTTT. V usage is TRBV7-8 and J usage is TRBJ2-2; possible D gene TRBD1, 5 bases. Germline CDR1 SGHVS, CDR2 FQNEAQ. V shed 11 bases and J shed 2 bases, with 15 bases lying between them. The CDR3 is 14 amino acids.

The chain combines TRBV4-3 with TRBJ1-4; D unclear. Germline V CDR1 and CDR2: LGHNA, YSLEER. Trimming took off 4 bases at V and 3 bases at J, with 6 bases between the two ends. This CDR3 spans 13 amino acids. The CDR3 loop is CASSPGSNEKLFF. For the CDR3, the DNA is TGCGCCAGCAGCCCCGGCTCTAATGAAAAACTGTTTTTT.

The J gene is TRBJ1-5, the V gene TRBV9, with D uncertain. This CDR3 contains 15 residues. With 1 base removed from V and 5 bases from J, the gap between germline ends came to 13 bases. Germline V gene sequence: CDR1 SGDLS, CDR2 YYNGEE. The DNA for the CDR3 is TGTGCCAGCAGCGTAAGTCAGGACCCCTATCAGCCCCAGCATTTT. This gives the protein CASSVSQDPYQPQHF.